The clone carrying this TCR beta chain was seen at least ten times. The germline CDR1 and CDR2 sequences are SGHRS and YFSETQ. The CDR3 has 17 residues. Trimming took off 4 bases at V and 0 bases at J, with 16 bases between the two ends. Sequencing runs each yielded over 200 million TCR-beta sequences from 15-18 subjects. TCRdb independently ran MiXCR on the 5' RACE reads; one entry per CDR3 protein. The data contain 57,000 or so distinct CDR3 sequences, more than 9.5% of them seen just once; the ten biggest clones take up roughly an eighth. Time point defined: longitudinal time-point 2. Maryland, USA blood bank volunteers served as healthy controls. Where libraries were unsorted, they were derived from 2 million PBMCs stored at -80 degrees C. This sample is drawn from a study of neurological immune-mediated disorders.

The chain has TRBV5-1 and TRBJ1-4; tentative D call: TRBD1 (6 bases). Sample: PBMCs. The receptor comes from a man aged 30 to 39 in good health. The CDR3 spells CASSLNPTGSTNEKLFF. DNA for the CDR3: TGCGCCAGCAGCCTAAACCCTACAGGGTCAACTAATGAAAAACTGTTTTTT.